This T cell receptor beta chain was identified in a study of T-cell memory formation after mild COVID-19. TCRdb re-analysed the 5' RACE reads in MiXCR, keeping a single row per CDR3 protein. The sample records 200,000 or so distinct CDR3 sequences, around 17% being singletons. The germline gives CDR1 SGHAT, CDR2 FQDESV (reference sequence). Between the trimmed V and J ends, which lost 7 bases and 4 bases, there was a span of 17 bases. This CDR3 is 15 amino acids long. The receptor's source is an adult woman who had mild COVID-19 (a few samples of this study predate the infection). Cell type and time point are not known. The V and J genes are TRBV11-1 and TRBJ2-1; no definite D call. Material for sequencing was PBMCs or a T cell subset sorted from them (not recorded which). The CDR3 here is CASTKRSPTYNEQFF. In nucleotides, the CDR3 is TGTGCCAGCACCAAAAGGTCACCTACATACAATGAGCAGTTCTTC.